What follows are 3 T cell receptor beta chains derived from one specimen sequenced in a study of T cell responses to AZD1222 COVID-19 vaccine. TCRdb's copy holds only in-frame clones and misses some; the assay was immunoSEQ multiplex PCR. The sample lists under 95,000 clones, around 91% occurring once. Sequences were derived from peripheral blood, sampled on day 0 of AZD1222 vaccination. Receptors originate from an adult in good health.

The chain recombines TRBV18 with TRBJ1-2, with D unresolved. Per the germline V gene, CDR1 is KGHSH and CDR2 is LQKENI. The CDR3 runs to 14 residues. V lost 0 bases to trimming and J lost 7 bases, with 12 bases between them. For the CDR3, the DNA is TGTGCCAGCTCACCACCCGACCGAGGATCTGGCTACACCTTC. This sequence encodes CASSPPDRGSGYTF.

This chain connects TRBV6-2 or TRBV6-3 to TRBJ1-5, with no clear D. CDR1 is MNHEY, CDR2 SVGEGT, per germline. The CDR3 totals 14 residues. The V end was cut by 0 bases, the J end by 6 bases, with 9 bases between. As DNA, the CDR3 is TGTGCCAGCAGTTACTCGGGGTCGGGTCAGCCCCAGCATTTT. It yields the protein CASSYSGSGQPQHF.

The chain carries TRBV14 and TRBJ1-4, with a tentative D call TRBD1 (5 bases). This CDR3 spans 16 amino acids. V lost 2 bases to trimming and J lost 4 bases, with 14 bases between them. Germline lookup yields CDR1 SGHDN and CDR2 FVKESK. DNA of the CDR3: TGTGCCAGCAGCCAAAACGCCGGGACCCATAATGAAAAACTGTTTTTT. This sequence encodes CASSQNAGTHNEKLFF.